Shown below are 11 T cell receptor beta chains from a single sample sequenced in a study of blood T cell repertoires in COVID-19. Data came from immunoSEQ multiplex PCR; TCRdb stores just in-frame clones and leaves some out. Here the sample spans roughly 220,000 clones, approximately 80% being singletons. The source material was peripheral blood. These receptors all come from a woman aged 80 or over with COVID-19, enrolled during active disease.

J is TRBJ1-2 and V is TRBV19; D is uncertain. The V end lost 5 bases, the J end lost 0 bases, and 13 bases lay between the germline ends. The CDR3 contains 15 residues. The V gene's germline CDR1 is LNHDA and CDR2 SQIVND (reference sequence). The CDR3 DNA is TGTGCCAGTAGTGATCTAGGAGGCCCTAACTATGGCTACACCTTC. It codes for CASSDLGGPNYGYTF.

J is TRBJ2-1 and V is TRBV7-6; D gene uncertain. Germline loops: CDR1 SGHVS, CDR2 FNYEAQ. V was pared by 5 bases and J by 0 bases, with 11 bases between. The length of the CDR3 is 15 residues. In nucleotides, the CDR3 is TGTGCCAGCAGCCGGTACGACATCTCCTACAATGAGCAGTTCTTC. Translating it yields CASSRYDISYNEQFF.

V usage is TRBV18 and J usage is TRBJ2-7; perhaps TRBD1 as D (6 bases). Germline V gene sequence: CDR1 KGHSH, CDR2 LQKENI. The length of the CDR3 is 15 residues. V was shortened by 0 bases and J by 7 bases, with 16 bases between the two germline ends. CDR3 amino acids: CASSPPSGHLLEQYF. CDR3 bases: TGTGCCAGCTCACCACCTTCGGGACATCTCCTGGAGCAGTACTTC.

This sequence joins TRBV5-1 and TRBJ2-1, with D unresolved. CDR1 and CDR2 (germline): SGHRS, YFSETQ. This CDR3 contains 13 residues. V was trimmed by 0 bases and J by 7 bases, leaving 8 bases between them. Written as DNA, the CDR3 is TGCGCCAGCAGCTTGGCCCGACTTAATGAGCAGTTCTTC. It encodes CASSLARLNEQFF.

This clone was seen repeatedly, ten times or more. The V and J genes are TRBV3-1 (or the pseudogene TRBV3-2) and TRBJ1-3; TRBD1 matches at 7 bases. V was clipped by 4 bases and J by 2 bases; unmatched bases: 8. There are 16 residues in the CDR3. Looked up from germline, CDR1 is LGHDT and CDR2 is YNNKEL (reference sequence). CDR3 in DNA: TGTGCCAGCAGCCGCCGACGGGACAGCACTGGAAACACCATATATTTT. This gives the protein CASSRRRDSTGNTIYF.

The chain is built from TRBV6-5 and TRBJ1-1; tentatively, D is TRBD1 (5 bases). The CDR3 sequence is 12 residues long. The V gene's germline CDR1 is MNHEY and CDR2 SVGAGI. V dropped 5 bases and J dropped 6 bases, with 10 bases sitting between them. The DNA of the CDR3 is TGTGCCAGCAGTCAGGGTGACGCTGAAGCTTTCTTT. Its protein is CASSQGDAEAFF.

This clone was detected many times. In DNA form, the CDR3 reads TGTGCCAGCAAGGTGGGGGGGGCTGGCGGCCAAGAGACCCAGTACTTC. Translation gives CASKVGGAGGQETQYF. The chain joins TRBV28 to TRBJ2-5; maybe TRBD2 (7 bases). Germline V lookup: CDR1 MDHEN, CDR2 SYDVKM. The CDR3 totals 16 residues. Trimming removed 7 bases from V and 1 base from J, with 19 bases in between. Variable domain in full (rest from reference TRBV28 and TRBJ2-5): DVKVTQSSRYLVKRTGEKVFLECVQDMDHENMFWYRQDPGLGLRLIYFSYDVKMKEKGDIPEGYSVSREKKERFSLILESASTNQTSMYLCASKVGGAGGQETQYFGPGTRLLVL.

The chain uses TRBV13 and TRBJ2-3; 7 bases map to TRBD2. Trimming at V came to 4 bases and at J to 0 bases, leaving 7 bases not matched to a gene. Germline assignment: CDR1 PRHDT and CDR2 FYEKMQ (reference sequence). This CDR3 is built from 16 residues. CDR3 sequence (DNA): TGTGCCAGCAGCTCCAAACTAGCGACTAGCACAGATACGCAGTATTTT. Its protein is CASSSKLATSTDTQYF.

V is TRBV12-3 or TRBV12-4 and J is TRBJ1-1, with a weak D call TRBD1 (5 bases). This CDR3 comprises 12 residues. V lost 7 bases and J 10 bases, leaving 16 bases between the germline ends. In nucleotides, the CDR3 is TGTGCCAGCATAATCAAGGGGTATGGAGCTTTCTTT. This encodes CASIIKGYGAFF.

This clone has more than one count but fewer than ten. The V and J genes are TRBV10-1 and TRBJ1-2; D unresolved. The germline V gene has CDR1 WNHNN and CDR2 SYGVQD (reference sequence). V was pared by 0 bases and J by 4 bases, with 6 bases between. This CDR3 contains 13 residues. CDR3 region: CASSESRGYGYTF. DNA of the CDR3: TGCGCCAGCAGTGAGTCTCGGGGCTATGGCTACACCTTC.

The chain is built from TRBV5-8 and TRBJ2-7; TRBD1 aligns across 9 bases. Germline CDR1 and CDR2: SGHTS and YDEGEE. V lost 0 bases and J lost 7; bases outside the gene matches: 8. This CDR3 region has 15 residues. The CDR3 reads CASSLERQGVEEQYF. The DNA of the CDR3 is TGTGCCAGCAGCTTGGAACGACAGGGGGTTGAAGAGCAGTACTTC.